This TCR beta chain was recovered during a study of radiotherapy plus CTLA-4 blockade in lung cancer. Overall study findings and caveats: TCR clones from tumors expanded in blood after radiotherapy plus ipilimumab.

A note on this clone: Its antigen is as yet unknown.

This table comes from immunoSEQ multiplex PCR, and its TCRdb copy is limited to in-frame clones, with some not included. Of approximately 80,000 clones listed, 78% are singletons. CDR1 and CDR2 (germline): SGHRS, YFSETQ. Unmatched junction bases numbered 5, after V lost 3 bases and J lost 1 base. The CDR3 has 16 amino acids. The source of this sequence is a human donor with non-small cell lung cancer whose response to radiotherapy plus ipilimumab could not be evaluated. Some clones in this sample may be carry-over from other donors' samples. The specimen comprised peripheral blood, sampled from a patient treated with radiotherapy plus ipilimumab. The chain uses TRBV5-1 and TRBJ2-2; 8 nucleotides align to TRBD1. Here the CDR3 DNA reads TGCGCCAGCAGCTCCACCGGGACAGGGAACACCGGGGAGCTGTTTTTT. Its translation: CASSSTGTGNTGELFF.